This T cell receptor beta chain was identified during a study of shared clonotypes between healthy human individuals. Notes on the study in general: Blood alone was sampled, and tissue repertoires likely differ.

Unsorted PBMC replicate PCRs drew on roughly 320 ng DNA, representing tens of thousands of T cell genomes. The assay was immunoSEQ multiplex PCR, and TCRdb's table has in-frame clones only and misses some. The table has about half a million clones, 60% to 80% seen once; the top ten hold around 12%. This clone has ten or more counts. Its antigen is still unknown. The germline V gene has CDR1 MDHEN and CDR2 SYDVKM. This CDR3 is 15 amino acids long. The sequencing sample was made of PBMCs. This receptor was obtained from a woman aged 40 to 50 in good health. Some clones in this sample may be carry-over from other donors' samples. The chain is built from TRBV28 and TRBJ2-5; 10 bases match TRBD2. The J call may be wrong; the DNA end is better matched by TRBJ2-7. In DNA form, the CDR3 reads TGTGCCAGCAGTTTAAGTCCTAGCGGGAGCTACGAGCAGTACTTC. It translates to CASSLSPSGSYEQYF.